These 3 T cell receptor beta chains share one sample of origin, sequenced in a study of beta chain features in type 1 diabetes. The whole isolated RNA underwent reverse transcription, so sequencing captured expressed TCRB transcripts. Sequencing was performed with immunoSEQ multiplex PCR; in TCRdb, only in-frame clones are kept and a portion is missing. This sample yields under 400,000 clones, of which less than 15% are seen a single time; 6.7% belongs to the top ten. The sequencing sample was made of central memory CD4+ T cells from blood. These receptors were taken from a young man in good health.

Ten or more counts support this clone. The chain carries TRBV7-2 and TRBJ1-1; D remains ambiguous. CDR1 and CDR2 from the germline V gene are SGHTA and FQGNSA. The CDR3 is 13 amino acids. The germline V and J ends were trimmed by 1 base and 4 bases, with 7 bases remaining between them. The CDR3 loop reads CASSLGEGTEAFF. As DNA, the CDR3 is TGTGCCAGCAGCTTAGGGGAAGGCACTGAAGCTTTCTTT.

This clone has just a few counts. The rearrangement joins TRBV10-2 to TRBJ2-1; either TRBD1 or TRBD2 may supply D (5 bases each). The germline V gene encodes CDR1 WSHSY and CDR2 SAAADI. Trimming cost V 3 bases and J 8 bases, with 14 bases left between them. The CDR3 has 14 amino acids. CDR3 amino acids: CASSDRDPLDEQFF. DNA for the CDR3: TGCGCCAGCAGTGATCGGGACCCCCTGGATGAGCAGTTCTTC.

To note about this clone: A far bigger clonotype differs at one base, so this is likely a read error. The chain uses TRBV7-8 and TRBJ1-2; weak D call: TRBD1 (6 bases). V was trimmed by 1 base and J by 7 bases, leaving 13 bases between them. This CDR3 is 14 amino acids long. In germline, CDR1 is SGHVS, CDR2 FQNEAQ. The CDR3 DNA is TGTGCCAGCAGCTTAGGGTTGGGGGCGAGTGGCTACACCTTC. The encoded protein is CASSLGLGASGYTF.